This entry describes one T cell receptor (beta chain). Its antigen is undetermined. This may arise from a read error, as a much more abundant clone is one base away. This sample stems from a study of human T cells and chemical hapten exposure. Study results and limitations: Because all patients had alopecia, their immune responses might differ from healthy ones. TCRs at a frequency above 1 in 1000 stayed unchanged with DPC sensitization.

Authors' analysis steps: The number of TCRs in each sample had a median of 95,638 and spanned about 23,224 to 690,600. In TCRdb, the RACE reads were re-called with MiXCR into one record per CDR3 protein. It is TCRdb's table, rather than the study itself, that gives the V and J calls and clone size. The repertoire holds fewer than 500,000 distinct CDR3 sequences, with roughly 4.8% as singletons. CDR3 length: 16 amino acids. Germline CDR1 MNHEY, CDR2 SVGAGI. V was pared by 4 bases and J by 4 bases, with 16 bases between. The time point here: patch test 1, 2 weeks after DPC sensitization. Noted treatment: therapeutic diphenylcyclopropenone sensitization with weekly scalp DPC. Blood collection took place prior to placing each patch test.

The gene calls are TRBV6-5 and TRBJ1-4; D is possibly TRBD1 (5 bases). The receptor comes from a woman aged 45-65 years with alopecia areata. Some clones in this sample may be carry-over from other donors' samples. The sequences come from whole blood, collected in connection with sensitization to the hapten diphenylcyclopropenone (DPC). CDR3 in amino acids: CASSSLRGPLNEKLFF. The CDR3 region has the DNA TGTGCCAGCAGTTCCTTAAGGGGCCCACTTAATGAAAAACTGTTTTTT.